This TCR beta chain is from a study of technical replicates of blood from four donors. CDR3 length: 11 amino acids. V dropped 11 bases and J dropped 1 base, with 8 bases sitting between them. Per germline, CDR1 LNHNV and CDR2 YYDKDF (reference sequence). This table comes from immunoSEQ multiplex PCR, and its TCRdb copy is limited to in-frame clones, with some not included. Among fewer than 90,000 clones listed, roughly 93% were seen once. The source material was T cells isolated from PBMCs. The receptor's source is a human donor in good health. The chain uses TRBV15 and TRBJ2-5, with a possible D match to TRBD2 (6 bases). The CDR3 region is CAAGFQETQYF. The CDR3 DNA reads as TGTGCCGCGGGGTTCCAAGAGACCCAGTACTTC.